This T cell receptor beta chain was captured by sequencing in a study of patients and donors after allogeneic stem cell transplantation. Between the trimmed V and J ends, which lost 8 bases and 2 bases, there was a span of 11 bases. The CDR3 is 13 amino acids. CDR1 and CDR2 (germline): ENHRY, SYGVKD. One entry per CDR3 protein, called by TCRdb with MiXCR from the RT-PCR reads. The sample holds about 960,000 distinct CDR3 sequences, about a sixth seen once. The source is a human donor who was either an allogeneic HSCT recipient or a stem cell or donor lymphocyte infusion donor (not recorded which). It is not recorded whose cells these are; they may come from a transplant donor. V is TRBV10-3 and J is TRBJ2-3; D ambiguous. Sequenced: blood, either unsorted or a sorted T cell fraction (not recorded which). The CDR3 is CAILNKFTDTQYF. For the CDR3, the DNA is TGTGCCATCTTAAACAAATTCACAGATACGCAGTATTTT.